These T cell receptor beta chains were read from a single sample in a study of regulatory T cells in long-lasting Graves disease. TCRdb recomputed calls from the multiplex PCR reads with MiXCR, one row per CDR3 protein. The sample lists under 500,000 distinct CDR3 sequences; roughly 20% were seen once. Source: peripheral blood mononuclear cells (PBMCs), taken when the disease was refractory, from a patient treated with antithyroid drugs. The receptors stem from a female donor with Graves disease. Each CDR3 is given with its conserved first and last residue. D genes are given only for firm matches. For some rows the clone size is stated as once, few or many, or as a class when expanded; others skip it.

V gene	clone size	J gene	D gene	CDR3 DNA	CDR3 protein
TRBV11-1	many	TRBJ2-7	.	TGTGCCAGTCGAGACGGGACCTACGAGCAGTACTTC	CASRDGTYEQYF
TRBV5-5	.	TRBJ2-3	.	TGTGCCAGCAGCTTGGGAACTAGCCTCGCAGATACGCAGTATTTT	CASSLGTSLADTQYF
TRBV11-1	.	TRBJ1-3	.	TGTGCCAGCAGCCTTGGAAAGGACTCTGGAAACACCATATATTTT	CASSLGKDSGNTIYF
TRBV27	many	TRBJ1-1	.	TGTGCCAGCAGTCATCAGGGGACACACACTGAAGCTTTCTTT	CASSHQGTHTEAFF
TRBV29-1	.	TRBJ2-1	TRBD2	TGCAGCGTTGGTGGACTAGCGGGCTCCTACAATGAGCAGTTCTTC	CSVGGLAGSYNEQFF
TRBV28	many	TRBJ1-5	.	TGTGCCAGCAGTTTAGCAGGGATTACTCAGCCCCAGCATTTT	CASSLAGITQPQHF
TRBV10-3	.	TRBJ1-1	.	TGTGCCATCAGTGAGTCGTCGGGAGCTTTCTTT	CAISESSGAFF
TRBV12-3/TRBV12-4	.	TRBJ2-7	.	TGTGCCAGCAGCGTAGTCCCCTCCTACGAGCAGTACTTC	CASSVVPSYEQYF
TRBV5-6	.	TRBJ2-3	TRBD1	TGTGCCAGCAGCAGAGCAGGAAGGGGGCTAAGCACAGATACGCAGTATTTT	CASSRAGRGLSTDTQYF
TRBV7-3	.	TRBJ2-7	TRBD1	TGTGCCAGCAGCCTGGGACAGGGGGTGCGCGAGCAGTACTTC	CASSLGQGVREQYF
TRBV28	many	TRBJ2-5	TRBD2	TGTGCCAGCAGTTCCGCCCTAGCGGGGCAACAAGAGACCCAGTACTTC	CASSSALAGQQETQYF
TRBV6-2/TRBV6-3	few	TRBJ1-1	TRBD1	TGTGCCAGCAGTTACTCGACAGGGACAGGGATCCCTGAAGCTTTCTTT	CASSYSTGTGIPEAFF
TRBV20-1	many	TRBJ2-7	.	TGCAGTGCTAGCCAAGGGGACTACGAGCAGTACTTC	CSASQGDYEQYF
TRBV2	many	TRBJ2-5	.	TGTGCCAACAGCAGGGTGGCACGCGAAGAGACCCAGTACTTC	CANSRVAREETQYF
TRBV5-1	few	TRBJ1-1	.	TGCGCCAGCAGCTGGAGGACGGGAAACACTGAAGCTTTCTTT	CASSWRTGNTEAFF
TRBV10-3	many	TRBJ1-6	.	TGTGCCATCAGGACAGACTATAATTCACCCCTCCACTTT	CAIRTDYNSPLHF
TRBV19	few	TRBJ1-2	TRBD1	TGTGCCAGTAGGGAACAGGGGGCTAAAGGCTACACCTTC	CASREQGAKGYTF
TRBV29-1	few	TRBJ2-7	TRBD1	TGCAGCGTTTCAGGGGGCTACGAGCAGTACTTC	CSVSGGYEQYF
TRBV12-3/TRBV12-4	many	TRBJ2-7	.	TGTGCCAGCAGCACCGGGACGGGGAGAGGGAGCTCCTACGAGCAGTACTTC	CASSTGTGRGSSYEQYF
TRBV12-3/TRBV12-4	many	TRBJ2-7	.	TGTGCCAGCAGTTTAGCCGGGGGCGAGCAGTACTTC	CASSLAGGEQYF
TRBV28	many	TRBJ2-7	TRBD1	TGTGCCAGCAGGCGACAGGGGGCCGGCTACTCCTACGAGCAGTACTTC	CASRRQGAGYSYEQYF
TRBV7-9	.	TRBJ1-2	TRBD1	TGTGCCAGCAGCGACTCACAGGGGGCGCATATTGATGGCTACACCTTC	CASSDSQGAHIDGYTF
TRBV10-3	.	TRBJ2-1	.	TGTGCCATCGGGGAAGAATCTCCAGACAATGAGCAGTTCTTC	CAIGEESPDNEQFF
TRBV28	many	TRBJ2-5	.	TGTGCCAGCAGTCGACAGATTCAAGAGACCCAGTACTTC	CASSRQIQETQYF
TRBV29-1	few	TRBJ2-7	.	TGCAGCGTGCACGGGCGACAAGCTTCCGAGCAGTACTTC	CSVHGRQASEQYF
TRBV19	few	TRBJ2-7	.	TGTGCCAGTACCGGACGGGACGAGCAGTACTTC	CASTGRDEQYF
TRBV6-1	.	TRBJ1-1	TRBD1	TGTGCCAGCAGATCGGGACAGGGGCGTACGGCTTTCTTT	CASRSGQGRTAFF
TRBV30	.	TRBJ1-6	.	TGTGCCAGCGACGTGGATAATTCACCCCTCCACTTT	CASDVDNSPLHF
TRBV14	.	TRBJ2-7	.	TGTGCCAGCAGCCAAGCGGCGGGGAATACCTACGAGCAGTACTTC	CASSQAAGNTYEQYF
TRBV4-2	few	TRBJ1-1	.	TGTGCCAGCAGCCAGGGACGAGGAGCTTTCTTT	CASSQGRGAFF
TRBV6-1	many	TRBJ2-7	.	TGTGCCAGCAGTGAAGTGGGGGAAAGCGGGCAGTACTTC	CASSEVGESGQYF
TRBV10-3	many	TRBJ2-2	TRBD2	TGTGCCACCGGATCGACTAGCGGATTCACCGGGGAGCTGTTTTTT	CATGSTSGFTGELFF
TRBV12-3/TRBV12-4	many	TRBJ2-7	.	TGTGCCAGCAGCCTAAAAACCATGGGAAGTAAGAAGAGGGAGCAGTACTTC	CASSLKTMGSKKREQYF